This TCR beta chain emerged from a study of T cell responses to AZD1222 COVID-19 vaccine. Study findings and constraints: Just 5 or 6 AZD1222 recipients tested seropositive at baseline. Nearly half of spike-specific TCRs reportedly go after variant regions that carry no mutations. Donors in the cohort were predominantly white British and more often female, and clonal diversity was possibly underestimated.

Sequenced by immunoSEQ multiplex PCR; TCRdb stores in-frame clones only, minus some. Of 150,000 to 200,000 clones detected, just under 95% appear once; the ten largest clones hold 0.9%. Concerning this clone: The antigen remains undetermined.

CDR3 length: 13 residues. CDR1 is WNHNN and CDR2 is SYGVQD in the germline V gene (reference sequence). Trimming took 6 bases from V and 1 from J, leaving 9 bases between them. The source is an adult in good health. The chain recombines TRBV10-1 with TRBJ1-1; D is ambiguous. This sample comprised peripheral blood, obtained on day 0 of AZD1222 vaccination. This chain's CDR3 is CASRELRNTEAFF. In DNA, the CDR3 is TGCGCCAGCAGGGAGCTACGGAACACTGAAGCTTTCTTT.